Below are 13 T cell receptor beta chains sequenced from a single sample in a study of technical replicates of blood from a few donors. Repertoires were generated with immunoSEQ multiplex PCR, while TCRdb's copy carries only in-frame clones and drops some. The sample yields about 83,000 clones, around 95% seen once. The sequencing input was T cells isolated from PBMCs. These receptors all come from a human donor in good health.

The chain links TRBV28 to TRBJ1-2, with 9 bases lining up with TRBD1. The J segment lost 7 bases and the V segment lost 5 bases, leaving 14 bases of the junction unmatched. The CDR3 has 16 amino acids. The germline gives CDR1 MDHEN, CDR2 SYDVKM. In DNA form, the CDR3 reads TGTGCCAGCAGTACCGGGACAGGGAGTCCGCTATCTGGCTACACCTTC. Translating it yields CASSTGTGSPLSGYTF.

This clone was picked up one time. The chain uses TRBV9 and TRBJ2-3, with D tentatively TRBD1 (7 bases). CDR1 is SGDLS and CDR2 is YYNGEE in the germline V gene. This CDR3 comprises 15 residues. The ends were cut back, 1 base at V and 4 bases at J, with 13 bases in the middle. The CDR3 DNA sequence: TGTGCCAGCAGCGTACAGGGGGGCCCGTCAGATACGCAGTATTTT. Protein product: CASSVQGGPSDTQYF.

The chain combines TRBV27 with TRBJ1-1; 9 bases are a match to TRBD1. The CDR3 is made up of 14 amino acids. Looked up from germline, CDR1 is MNHEY and CDR2 is SMNVEV (reference sequence). The V segment lost 7 bases and the J segment 1 base; nucleotides outside the gene matches: 4. Here the CDR3 reads CASNPTGGNTEAFF. In nucleotides, the CDR3 is TGTGCCAGCAACCCGACAGGGGGGAACACTGAAGCTTTCTTT.

The V gene is TRBV20-1, the J gene TRBJ1-2; weak D call: TRBD1 (5 bases). The V and J ends lost 6 bases and 8 bases respectively, with 13 bases between them. The CDR3 contains 11 residues. The germline V gene has CDR1 DFQATT and CDR2 SNEGSKA (reference sequence). CDR3 in amino acids: CSARRDVGYTF. The CDR3 nucleotides read TGCAGTGCCAGGCGGGACGTCGGCTACACCTTC.

The chain uses TRBV5-1 and TRBJ2-5; TRBD1 is a possible D gene (5 bases). Per germline, CDR1 SGHRS and CDR2 YFSETQ. The CDR3 extends over 12 amino acids. Trimming shortened V by 7 bases and J by 3 bases, and 10 bases separated the two germline ends. CDR3 region: CASWGGEETQYF. CDR3 bases: TGCGCCAGCTGGGGCGGAGAAGAGACCCAGTACTTC. Together with reference TRBV5-1 and TRBJ2-5, the CDR3 gives the full variable domain: KAGVTQTPRYLIKTRGQQVTLSCSPISGHRSVSWYQQTPGQGLQFLFEYFSETQRNKGNFPGRFSGRQFSNSRSEMNVSTLELGDSALYLCASWGGEETQYFGPGTRLLVL.

This chain links TRBV7-6 with TRBJ2-1, with TRBD1 matching 9 bases. The V gene end was trimmed by 2 bases and the J gene end by 4 bases; junction bases not matched to a gene: 9. This CDR3 region has 17 residues. Germline assignment: CDR1 SGHVS and CDR2 FNYEAQ. In DNA form, the CDR3 reads TGTGCCAGCAGCTTACTCGCTCGACAGGGGGGTTACAATGAGCAGTTCTTC. It yields the protein CASSLLARQGGYNEQFF.

The V gene is TRBV12-2, the J gene TRBJ1-1. TRBV12-2 is recorded as a pseudogene. The CDR3 covers 18 residues. CDR3 sequence reads: CASRPPASGLSANTEAFF. The CDR3 DNA reads as TGTGCAAGTCGCCCCCCCGCTTCGGGACTGAGTGCGAACACTGAAGCTTTCTTT.

This sequence joins TRBV19 and TRBJ2-5; 7 nucleotides align to TRBD1. CDR3 length: 16 amino acids. Germline V gives CDR1 LNHDA, CDR2 SQIVND (reference sequence). V lost 3 bases and J lost 1; bases outside the gene matches: 8. The CDR3 loop is CASSMGMGTAQETQYF. The CDR3, as DNA: TGTGCCAGTAGTATGGGGATGGGGACAGCCCAAGAGACCCAGTACTTC.

This rearrangement joins TRBV10-1 to TRBJ2-1; 11 nucleotides match TRBD2. The junction had 7 bases not matched to a gene; V was cut back by 7 bases and J by 5 bases. Germline-derived CDR1 and CDR2 are WNHNN and SYGVQD (reference sequence). The CDR3 consists of 15 residues. The CDR3 loop reads CASIGTSGGNNEQFF. CDR3 bases: TGCGCCAGCATTGGCACTAGCGGGGGTAACAATGAGCAGTTCTTC.

This clone came up once. In nucleotides, the CDR3 is TGTGCCAGCTTTCTTGTGACAACACTTAACTATGGCTACACCTTC. Translation gives CASFLVTTLNYGYTF. This chain connects TRBV7-9 to TRBJ1-2; D is undetermined. This CDR3 has 15 residues. Trimming left V 8 bases short and J 1 base short, with 17 bases between. Germline-derived CDR1 and CDR2 are SEHNR and FQNEAQ (reference sequence).

The rearrangement uses TRBV9 and TRBJ2-7; 13 positions match TRBD2. Germline assignment: CDR1 SGDLS and CDR2 YYNGEE. J was trimmed by 6 bases and V by 0 bases; bases with no gene match: 0. CDR3 size: 14 residues. CDR3 in DNA: TGTGCCAGCAGCGTAGGGACTAGCGGGAGCGAGCAGTACTTC. This encodes CASSVGTSGSEQYF.

This clone came up once. The chain joins TRBV15 to TRBJ1-5; TRBD1 agrees at 9 bases. This CDR3 region has 16 residues. J gave up 5 bases and V 1 base, and 6 bases lay outside the gene matches. CDR1 LNHNV and CDR2 YYDKDF come from the germline V gene (reference sequence). CDR3 amino acids: CATSRVRTGVDQPQHF. The CDR3, as DNA: TGTGCCACCAGCAGAGTTAGGACAGGGGTAGATCAGCCCCAGCATTTT.

This clone has only one observation. The chain carries TRBV5-1 and TRBJ1-1; TRBD1 matches 7 bases. CDR3 size: 13 residues. In germline, CDR1 is SGHRS, CDR2 YFSETQ. V lost 0 bases to trimming and J lost 4 bases; unmatched junction nucleotides: 0. The CDR3, as DNA: TGCGCCAGCAGCTTGGAGGGGGCCACTGAAGCTTTCTTT. Translation gives CASSLEGATEAFF.